What follows are 25 T cell receptor beta chains derived from one specimen sequenced in a study of blood T cell repertoires in acute mononucleosis. This sample's time point: convalescence about 6 months (5-8 months) after acute presentation (visit 7). The repertoire was sequenced with immunoSEQ multiplex PCR; TCRdb's copy has only in-frame clones and lacks some. The profile covers around 2,700 clones, with 20% to 25% appearing a single time and approximately 51% taken by the ten largest. Regarding the study as a whole: GLC-BM selection appeared to involve both TCR alpha and beta chains.

The sample in question was EBV GLC epitope tetramer+ CD8+ T cells sorted from PBMCs, obtained during convalescence from infectious mononucleosis. Regarding subset: CD8 T cells binding tetramer with EBV BMLF1 280-288 peptide (GLC-BM). These receptors were obtained from a young woman with infectious mononucleosis caused by EBV.

This clone was observed a few times. The chain recombines TRBV27 with TRBJ1-2, with a tentative D call TRBD1 (6 bases). V lost 2 bases to trimming and J lost 13 bases, with 20 bases between them. Germline CDR1 and CDR2: MNHEY and SMNVEV (reference sequence). CDR3 length: 14 residues. CDR3 loop: CASSLTGTFRGRTF. The CDR3 bases are TGTGCCAGCAGTTTAACCGGGACATTTAGGGGCCGCACCTTC.

A few counts support this clone. The genes are TRBV25-1 and TRBJ2-1, with D unresolved. Trimming shortened V by 3 bases and J by 6 bases, and 6 bases separated the two germline ends. CDR1 and CDR2 from the germline V gene are MGHDK and SYGVNS. The CDR3 is 12 amino acids. The CDR3 reads CASSDPGNEQFF. CDR3 DNA sequence: TGTGCCAGCAGTGATCCGGGCAATGAGCAGTTCTTC.

The chain carries TRBV7-8 and TRBJ2-5, with 13 bases matching TRBD2. The DNA end favors TRBJ2-7, so the J call may be wrong. The CDR3 is made up of 16 amino acids. CDR1 and CDR2 from the germline V gene are SGHVS and FQNEAQ. CDR3 sequence: CASSFHRLAGGNEQYF. As DNA, the CDR3 is TGTGCCAGCAGCTTCCACCGACTAGCGGGGGGAAACGAGCAGTACTTC.

This chain uses TRBV7-9 with TRBJ1-2, with 9 bases that match TRBD1. Germline trimming cut 6 bases from V and 1 base from J; bases unmatched to any gene: 6. The CDR3 spans 15 residues. Germline CDR1 is SEHNR and CDR2 is FQNEAQ (reference sequence). CDR3 sequence: CASSFWDRDNYGYTF. CDR3 coding DNA: TGTGCCAGCAGTTTCTGGGACAGGGATAACTATGGCTACACCTTC.

The table lists this clone with many counts. This chain links TRBV14 with TRBJ2-7; no reliable D call. Germline V gene lookup returns CDR1 SGHDN and CDR2 FVKESK. The CDR3 contains 14 residues. The V and J ends lost 5 bases and 4 bases respectively, with 15 bases between them. CDR3 nucleotide sequence: TGTGCCAGCAGCTCCGGCGGTGTACGGTACGAGCAGTACTTC. Protein: CASSSGGVRYEQYF. The full variable domain, its missing parts supplied by reference TRBV14 and TRBJ2-7, is EAGVTQFPSHSVIEKGQTVTLRCDPISGHDNLYWYRRVMGKEIKFLLHFVKESKQDESGMPNNRFLAERTGGTYSTLKVQPAELEDSGVYFCASSSGGVRYEQYFGPGTRLTVT.

Note on this clone: Given a far larger clone just one base away, this is likely a sequencing read error. CDR3 loop: CASSQIAGSYEQYF. The CDR3 DNA sequence: TGCGCCAGCAGCCAAATTGCAGGATCCTACGAGCAGTACTTC. The gene calls are TRBV5-1 and TRBJ2-7; D unresolved. CDR1 is SGHRS and CDR2 is YFSETQ in the germline V gene. V lost 4 bases, J lost 1 base, and 12 bases lay in between. The CDR3 runs 14 residues.

For this clone: A far more abundant clone sits one base away, making this likely a read error. This sequence joins TRBV23-1 and TRBJ2-7, with 7 bases matching TRBD2. TRBV23-1 is assigned to the ORF class and has an uncertain function. Trimming cost V 6 bases and J 9 bases; bases outside gene matches: 17. The CDR3 is 15 residues long. CDR3: CASSSLGGGWRGQYF. CDR3 sequence (DNA): TGCGCCAGCAGCTCCCTCGGGGGAGGGTGGCGGGGGCAGTACTTC.

A remark on this clone: This likely traces to a read error, being one base from a far larger clone. V usage is TRBV25-1 and J usage is TRBJ2-1; D is undetermined. The germline V gene has CDR1 MGHDK and CDR2 SYGVNS. This CDR3 contains 12 residues. The CDR3 coding sequence is TGTGCCAGGAGTGGCAGCCTCGATGAGCAGTTCTTC. Translation gives CARSGSLDEQFF.

The table lists this clone with many counts. It differs at one base from a far larger clone, so likely a read error. The V and J genes are TRBV13 and TRBJ2-7; D is ambiguous. CDR1 and CDR2 from the germline V gene are PRHDT and FYEKMQ (reference sequence). The CDR3 loop spans 14 amino acids. V lost 3 bases, J lost 4 bases, and 13 bases lay in between. CDR3 in amino acids: CASSLVAMYYEQYF. The CDR3 DNA sequence: TGTGCCAGCAGCTTGGTCGCCATGTATTACGAGCAGTACTTC.

Only a few counts were recorded for this clone. This sequence is one base from a far larger clone and is likely a read error. The rearrangement joins TRBV9 to TRBJ2-1, with 8 bases matching TRBD2. Germline trimming cut 4 bases from V and 10 bases from J; bases unmatched to any gene: 16. Germline V gives CDR1 SGDLS, CDR2 YYNGEE. The CDR3 has 16 residues. The CDR3 region is CASSTPSGSSPYEQFF. The CDR3 bases are TGTGCCAGCAGCACTCCTAGCGGGTCCTCGCCGTACGAGCAGTTCTTC.

This clone was found a few times. A far more abundant clone sits one base away, making this likely a read error. The rearrangement joins TRBV29-1 to TRBJ2-7; D may be TRBD2 (6 bases). The CDR3 is 11 amino acids. The germline V gene encodes CDR1 SQVTM and CDR2 ANQGSEA. The CDR3 DNA reads TGCTGCGTCGAAGCGGGCTACGAGCAGTACTTC. Residues: CCVEAGYEQYF.

The CDR3 loop is CASSSRLAGFYEQYF. For the CDR3, the DNA is TGTGCCAGCAGCTCGCGACTAGCGGGGTTCTACGAGCAGTACTTC. The chain combines TRBV7-1 with TRBJ2-7; TRBD2 matches at 11 bases. TRBV7-1 is an ORF, and what it does is uncertain. This CDR3 has 15 amino acids. The ends lost 3 bases at V and 3 bases at J; junction bases unmatched: 4.

Concerning this clone itself: It is likely a read error: a sequence one base away is far more abundant. This rearrangement joins TRBV10-3 to TRBJ1-6; a weak D match, TRBD1 (5 bases). The CDR3 consists of 16 residues. V was shortened by 5 bases and J by 7 bases, with 18 bases between the two germline ends. Germline lookup yields CDR1 ENHRY and CDR2 SYGVKD. The CDR3 DNA follows: TGTGCCATCAGTTACCCCCGGGGGGGGGAAAATTCACCCCTCCACTTT. This gives the protein CAISYPRGGENSPLHF.

By its share, this clone is large. Other DNA sequences within the sample encode an identical CDR3. This chain links TRBV5-1 with TRBJ2-7, with D unresolved. V gave up 0 bases and J gave up 4 bases, with 11 bases separating them. The CDR3 runs 14 residues. The germline CDR1 and CDR2 sequences are SGHRS and YFSETQ. In DNA, the CDR3 is TGCGCCAGCAGCTTGGTCGCCATGTATTACGAGCAGTACTTC. Its protein product is CASSLVAMYYEQYF.

This clone was seen only a few times. A far larger clone is just one base off, so this is likely a read error. The rearrangement uses TRBV4-2 and TRBJ2-7; the D is unclear. V dropped 2 bases and J dropped 1 base, with 9 bases sitting between them. Germline V gene lookup returns CDR1 LGHNA and CDR2 YNFKEQ. This CDR3 is 14 amino acids long. In nucleotides, the CDR3 is TGTGCCAGCAGCCAAACTGCAGGATCCTACGAGCAGTACTTC. This translates into CASSQTAGSYEQYF.

This clone came up many times. The V gene is TRBV11-1, the J gene TRBJ2-7; TRBD2 matches 11 bases. The ends lost 4 bases at V and 3 bases at J; junction bases unmatched: 5. The CDR3 has 15 residues. Germline loops: CDR1 SGHAT, CDR2 FQDESV (reference sequence). DNA for the CDR3: TGTGCCAGCAGCTCGCGACTAGCGGGGTTCTACGAGCAGTACTTC. This translates into CASSSRLAGFYEQYF.

There are a few counts of this clone. A read error may account for a junction end that differs from germline. The chain couples TRBV29-1 to TRBJ1-4, with 11 nucleotides matching TRBD1. Germline V gives CDR1 SQVTM, CDR2 ANQGSEA. The CDR3 has 14 amino acids. The chain's CDR3 is CCVGTGGTNDKLFF. CDR3 sequence (DNA): TGCTGCGTGGGGACAGGGGGTACTAATGATAAACTGTTTTTT.

J is TRBJ2-1 and V is TRBV5-6; D remains unclear. Between the trimmed V and J ends, which lost 7 bases and 7 bases, there was a span of 15 bases. The CDR3 sequence is 13 residues long. Germline-derived CDR1 and CDR2 are SGHDT and YYEEEE. The CDR3 bases are TGTGCCAGCGGCGTTCTGCCCGGGAATGAGCAGTTCTTC. It yields the protein CASGVLPGNEQFF.

V is TRBV7-9 and J is TRBJ1-3; 7 nucleotides align to TRBD1. V shed 5 bases, J shed 0 bases, and the junction held 7 bases outside the gene matches. Germline-derived CDR1 and CDR2 are SEHNR and FQNEAQ (reference sequence). The CDR3 has 16 residues. The CDR3 spells CASSTGQLSSGNTIYF. The CDR3 DNA sequence: TGTGCCAGCAGCACGGGACAGCTTAGCTCTGGAAACACCATATATTTT. The full variable domain, its missing parts supplied by reference TRBV7-9 and TRBJ1-3, is DTGVSQNPRHKITKRGQNVTFRCDPISEHNRLYWYRQTLGQGPEFLTYFQNEAQLEKSRLLSDRFSAERPKGSFSTLEIQRTEQGDSAMYLCASSTGQLSSGNTIYFGEGSWLTVV.

This clone was counted only a few times. A read error is likely here: a far larger clone is one base away. The same CDR3 can be traced to other DNA sequences in this sample. This chain connects TRBV7-9 to TRBJ2-2; 7 bases map to TRBD2. The CDR3 loop spans 18 amino acids. The germline V gene encodes CDR1 SEHNR and CDR2 FQNEAQ (reference sequence). The CDR3 is CASSQDPPTSFDTGELFF. The CDR3 DNA follows: TGCGCCAGCAGCCAAGATCCCCCGACTAGCTTCGACACCGGGGAGCTGTTTTTT.

This clone turned up a few times. One junction end does not reproduce the germline sequence, and a read error may be involved. The chain has TRBV14 and TRBJ2-5; TRBD2 aligns across 9 bases. This CDR3 spans 13 amino acids. Germline assignment: CDR1 SGHDN and CDR2 FVKESK. CDR3 sequence reads: CACSQSRGGTQYF. The CDR3 region has the DNA TGTGCCTGCAGCCAATCGCGGGGGGGTACCCAGTACTTC. Full variable domain (outside the CDR3, taken from reference TRBV14 and TRBJ2-5): EAGVTQFPSHSVIEKGQTVTLRCDPISGHDNLYWYRRVMGKEIKFLLHFVKESKQDESGMPNNRFLAERTGGTYSTLKVQPAELEDSGVYFCACSQSRGGTQYFGPGTRLLVL.

This clone is labeled as large. The V gene is TRBV7-6, the J gene TRBJ2-1; perhaps TRBD2 as D (5 bases). The V gene's germline CDR1 is SGHVS and CDR2 FNYEAQ. V shed 0 bases and J shed 9 bases, with 9 bases lying between them. The CDR3 consists of 13 residues. The CDR3 region has the DNA TGTGCCAGCAGCTTAGCGAGCGGCGGTGAGCAGTTCTTC. This encodes CASSLASGGEQFF.

The V call is TRBV29-1, the J call TRBJ1-4, with TRBD1 identical over 11 bases. This CDR3 is 14 amino acids long. Germline CDR1 reads SQVTM; CDR2 reads ANQGSEA. V lost 6 bases to trimming and J lost 11 bases; unmatched junction nucleotides: 11. CDR3 nucleotide sequence: TGCAGCGTGGGGACAGGGGGTACTATTGATAAACTGTTTTTT. Amino acids: CSVGTGGTIDKLFF.

This clone was seen a handful of times. The chain carries TRBV29-1 and TRBJ1-4; 9 bases line up with TRBD1. Germline CDR1 SQVTM, CDR2 ANQGSEA. The CDR3 has 14 residues. The V segment lost 5 bases and the J segment 1 base; nucleotides outside the gene matches: 2. The CDR3 bases are TGCAGCGTTTGGACAGGGGTAACTAATGAAAAACTGTTTTTT. Its translation is CSVWTGVTNEKLFF.

This clone appeared a few times. Other DNA sequences in this specimen translate into the identical CDR3. The genes are TRBV7-8 and TRBJ2-3; 9 bases are shared with TRBD2. The junction had 8 bases not matched to a gene; V was cut back by 6 bases and J by 4 bases. CDR1 is SGHVS and CDR2 is FQNEAQ in the germline V gene. The CDR3 contains 15 residues. This CDR3 is CASSNSGRGSDTQYF. The CDR3, as DNA: TGTGCCAGCAGTAATAGCGGGAGAGGCTCAGATACGCAGTATTTT.